The clone carrying this T cell receptor beta chain has only a few counts. The entry originates in a study of shared T cell receptors in the human thymus. V shed 3 bases, J shed 1 base, and the junction held 3 bases outside the gene matches. This CDR3 is 15 amino acids long. The germline CDR1 and CDR2 sequences are LGHNA and YSLEER. Here immunoSEQ multiplex PCR was the method, and the copy in TCRdb shows in-frame clones only, minus some. The sample has more than 550,000 clones; approximately 89% are singletons. Another study also made use of these data, one on human thymus T cells. That publication notes: Thymic resections from corrective heart surgery supplied the tissue. Thymic and blood repertoires seemed to favor certain V and J genes. Highly overlapping thymic repertoires among unrelated individuals were reported in related research.

Sequencing used thymocytes. This TCR was sampled from a boy under two years old with a congenital heart defect. The rearrangement uses TRBV4-3 and TRBJ1-1, with TRBD1 matching over 9 bases. In nucleotides, the CDR3 is TGCGCCAGCAGCCACACGGGACAGGGGAACACTGAAGCTTTCTTT. Translation gives CASSHTGQGNTEAFF.